These 28 T cell receptor beta chains share one sample of origin, sequenced in a study of cytomegalovirus exposure and HLA in healthy donors. Vbeta (60) and Jbeta (13) primers were used in the PCR. Measured with immunoSEQ multiplex PCR; TCRdb has only the in-frame clones, and not every one. The data show roughly 200,000 clones, with around three quarters seen just once and about 1.9% held by the top ten. Sequencing was performed on PBMCs. The receptors shown here come from a man younger than 45 in good health and CMV-seronegative.

This chain connects TRBV7-9 to TRBJ2-1, with D perhaps TRBD1 (6 bases). V was pared by 5 bases and J by 0 bases, with 14 bases between. This CDR3 region has 16 residues. CDR1 and CDR2 from the germline V gene are SEHNR and FQNEAQ (reference sequence). CDR3 region: CASSPQGPSSYNEQFF. The DNA for the CDR3 is TGTGCCAGCAGCCCTCAGGGGCCAAGCTCCTACAATGAGCAGTTCTTC.

V and J are TRBV28 and TRBJ2-7; a weak D match, TRBD2 (6 bases). The CDR3 has 16 residues. CDR1 and CDR2 (germline): MDHEN, SYDVKM. Trimming pared 4 bases from V and 1 base from J, leaving 17 bases between. The CDR3 sequence is CASSSPRGGKSYEQYF. DNA of the CDR3: TGTGCCAGCAGTTCCCCGCGAGGAGGGAAATCCTACGAGCAGTACTTC.

The V and J genes are TRBV5-8 and TRBJ1-2, with D possibly matching TRBD1 (5 bases). Germline values: CDR1 SGHTS, CDR2 YDEGEE. V was cut by 2 bases and J by 3 bases, with 11 bases left in between. The CDR3 consists of 14 residues. The chain's CDR3 is CASSFREKDYGYTF. The CDR3 nucleotides read TGTGCCAGCAGCTTCAGGGAAAAGGACTATGGCTACACCTTC.

This sequence joins TRBV10-3 and TRBJ2-3; no firm D call. Germline lookup yields CDR1 ENHRY and CDR2 SYGVKD. Between the trimmed V and J ends, which lost 7 bases and 1 base, there was a span of 6 bases. The CDR3 length is 12 residues. The CDR3 reads CAITNGTDTQYF. CDR3 bases: TGTGCCATCACTAATGGCACAGATACGCAGTATTTT.

The rearrangement joins TRBV5-6 to TRBJ1-4; no firm D call. The V end lost 2 bases, the J end lost 5 bases, and 7 bases lay between the germline ends. Germline CDR1 and CDR2: SGHDT and YYEEEE. The CDR3 runs 13 residues. CDR3 sequence (DNA): TGTGCCAGCAGCTTAGCAGGAAATGAAAAACTGTTTTTT. Encoded protein: CASSLAGNEKLFF.

The genes are TRBV25-1 and TRBJ1-1; D unclear. V lost 6 bases, J lost 4 bases, and 12 bases lay in between. CDR1 MGHDK and CDR2 SYGVNS come from the germline V gene. The CDR3 contains 13 residues. CDR3 sequence: CASRPLSTTEAFF. Here the CDR3 DNA reads TGTGCCAGCAGGCCGTTATCTACCACTGAAGCTTTCTTT.

The V gene is TRBV18, the J gene TRBJ1-3; 7 bases align to TRBD1. Germline V lookup: CDR1 KGHSH, CDR2 LQKENI. V shed 5 bases and J 8 bases; nucleotides not matched to a gene: 6. This CDR3 comprises 13 residues. DNA for the CDR3: TGTGCCAGCTCAGGAGGGGGCGCGGACACCATATATTTT. This translates into CASSGGGADTIYF.

The chain couples TRBV9 to TRBJ2-3; TRBD2 aligns across 11 bases. CDR1 is SGDLS and CDR2 is YYNGEE in the germline V gene. The CDR3 is 16 amino acids. The ends lost 3 bases at V and 4 bases at J; junction bases unmatched: 7. The DNA for the CDR3 is TGTGCCAGCAGCGGGGATAGCGGGAGGGCCGCAGATACGCAGTATTTT. It encodes CASSGDSGRAADTQYF. Looking up the rest from reference TRBV9 and TRBJ2-3 gives the full variable domain: DSGVTQTPKHLITATGQRVTLRCSPRSGDLSVYWYQQSLDQGLQFLIQYYNGEERAKGNILERFSAQQFPDLHSELNLSSLELGDSALYFCASSGDSGRAADTQYFGPGTRLTVL.

This chain connects TRBV7-2 to TRBJ2-2; TRBD1 matches 8 bases. CDR1 is SGHTA, CDR2 FQGNSA, per germline. V was clipped by 5 bases and J by 4 bases; unmatched bases: 6. The CDR3 covers 15 residues. CDR3 nucleotide sequence: TGTGCCAGCAGCCCAGTGACAGGGGTCACCGGGGAGCTGTTTTTT. It codes for CASSPVTGVTGELFF.

The chain is built from TRBV5-1 and TRBJ2-1; 11 bases align to TRBD2. Unmatched junction bases numbered 10, after V lost 5 bases and J lost 6 bases. Germline loops: CDR1 SGHRS, CDR2 YFSETQ. The CDR3 sequence is 16 residues long. The CDR3 DNA reads as TGCGCCAGCAGGCCCAGGGAACTAGCGGGAGTCAATGAGCAGTTCTTC. Encoded protein: CASRPRELAGVNEQFF.

The V call is TRBV2, the J call TRBJ2-1; 7 positions match TRBD2. Germline V gene lookup returns CDR1 SNHLY and CDR2 FYNNEI. This CDR3 has 15 amino acids. Trimming cost V 11 bases and J 2 bases; bases outside gene matches: 12. CDR3: CAPAAERGTYNEQFF. The CDR3 DNA reads TGTGCCCCCGCGGCGGAGCGGGGTACCTACAATGAGCAGTTCTTC.

The rearrangement uses TRBV1 and TRBJ2-1; TRBD2 is the table's D call and was not checked against the DNA. TRBV1 is classified as a pseudogene. The CDR3 has 15 amino acids. The CDR3 loop reads CTSSSTSGRNNEQFF. In DNA, the CDR3 is TGCACCAGCAGCTCGACTAGCGGGAGGAACAATGAGCAGTTCTTC.

There are many counts of this clone. This chain joins TRBV6-5 and TRBJ1-4; D possibly corresponds to TRBD1 (6 bases). CDR1 MNHEY and CDR2 SVGAGI come from the germline V gene. The germline V and J ends were trimmed by 6 bases and 8 bases, with 19 bases remaining between them. This CDR3 has 15 residues. The CDR3 sequence: CASRATGLTQEKLFF. For the CDR3, the DNA is TGTGCCAGCAGGGCGACAGGTTTGACTCAGGAAAAACTGTTTTTT.

The rearrangement uses TRBV28 and TRBJ2-1; TRBD2 matches at 8 bases. Losses at the gene ends were 7 bases for V and 4 bases for J; bases not matched to a gene: 6. This CDR3 spans 14 amino acids. Looked up from germline, CDR1 is MDHEN and CDR2 is SYDVKM. CDR3 nucleotide sequence: TGTGCCAGCACCCCCGGGACTAGGTACAATGAGCAGTTCTTC. It specifies CASTPGTRYNEQFF.

On this clone itself: At the DNA level, this CDR3 is encoded by other sequences in the same sample as well. The chain employs TRBV5-1 and TRBJ1-4, with 11 positions matching TRBD1. Germline V gene sequence: CDR1 SGHRS, CDR2 YFSETQ. The CDR3 is 14 residues long. After removal of 3 bases from V and 7 bases from J, the junction contained 2 bases not matched to a gene. The CDR3 nucleotides are TGCGCCAGCAGCTGGGGGACAGGGGGTGAAAAACTGTTTTTT. It encodes CASSWGTGGEKLFF.

The genes are TRBV5-1 and TRBJ1-1; 10 bases line up with TRBD1. Germline assignment: CDR1 SGHRS and CDR2 YFSETQ. CDR3 length: 17 amino acids. V lost 0 bases, J lost 2 bases, and 7 bases stayed unmatched. CDR3 in amino acids: CASSLDPTGGRNTEAFF. As DNA, the CDR3 is TGCGCCAGCAGCTTGGATCCGACAGGGGGCCGTAACACTGAAGCTTTCTTT. The full variable domain, completed using reference TRBV5-1 and TRBJ1-1, is KAGVTQTPRYLIKTRGQQVTLSCSPISGHRSVSWYQQTPGQGLQFLFEYFSETQRNKGNFPGRFSGRQFSNSRSEMNVSTLELGDSALYLCASSLDPTGGRNTEAFFGQGTRLTVV.

The chain couples TRBV15 to TRBJ2-1, with 10 bases matching TRBD1. V was pared by 2 bases and J by 5 bases, with 6 bases of the junction left unmatched. The CDR3 is 16 amino acids. The germline CDR1 and CDR2 sequences are LNHNV and YYDKDF (reference sequence). The CDR3 sequence: CATSRSTGTGDNEQFF. CDR3 nucleotide sequence: TGTGCCACCAGCAGAAGCACCGGGACAGGGGACAATGAGCAGTTCTTC.

The genes are TRBV5-1 and TRBJ2-1; 7 bases align to TRBD2. V trimming: 0 bases; J trimming: 1 base; junction bases outside the gene matches: 4. The germline V gene has CDR1 SGHRS and CDR2 YFSETQ. The CDR3 length is 16 residues. The CDR3 region is CASSLAWGGSYNEQFF. CDR3 nucleotides: TGCGCCAGCAGCTTGGCCTGGGGGGGATCCTACAATGAGCAGTTCTTC.

The V and J genes are TRBV10-3 and TRBJ2-3; 8 bases align to TRBD1. The CDR3 is made up of 15 amino acids. Germline CDR1 ENHRY, CDR2 SYGVKD. The V and J ends lost 4 bases and 4 bases, in that order; junction bases with no gene match: 7. The CDR3 loop reads CAISGSDRGPDTQYF. Here the CDR3 DNA reads TGTGCCATCAGTGGCAGTGACAGGGGTCCAGATACGCAGTATTTT.

This chain links TRBV9 with TRBJ2-5; TRBD2 matches at 11 bases. Germline loops: CDR1 SGDLS, CDR2 YYNGEE. The CDR3 is 16 amino acids. After removal of 4 bases from V and 4 bases from J, the junction contained 9 bases not matched to a gene. The CDR3 spells CASSSDSGRASETQYF. The CDR3 nucleotides are TGTGCCAGCAGCTCAGATAGCGGGAGGGCCTCAGAGACCCAGTACTTC.

V usage is TRBV5-1 and J usage is TRBJ2-7; TRBD1 matches at 7 bases. Germline CDR1 reads SGHRS; CDR2 reads YFSETQ. CDR3 length: 15 amino acids. J was trimmed by 0 bases and V by 0 bases; bases with no gene match: 3. CDR3 sequence (DNA): TGCGCCAGCAGCTTGGCAGGGACAGCCTCCTACGAGCAGTACTTC. Translated: CASSLAGTASYEQYF. Supplemented by reference TRBV5-1 and TRBJ2-7, the full variable domain reads KAGVTQTPRYLIKTRGQQVTLSCSPISGHRSVSWYQQTPGQGLQFLFEYFSETQRNKGNFPGRFSGRQFSNSRSEMNVSTLELGDSALYLCASSLAGTASYEQYFGPGTRLTVT.

The chain couples TRBV6-1 to TRBJ2-7; 7 bases are a match to TRBD1. This CDR3 is built from 13 residues. V lost 11 bases, J lost 4 bases, and 11 bases stayed unmatched. CDR1 is MNHNS, CDR2 SASEGT, per germline. CDR3 in DNA: TGTGCCGCGGAACAGGGGTCGGGGTACGAGCAGTACTTC. It codes for CAAEQGSGYEQYF.

The genes are TRBV4-1 and TRBJ1-1; 8 bases align to TRBD1. There are 15 residues in the CDR3. Germline CDR1 is MGHRA and CDR2 is YSYEKL. The ends lost 3 bases at V and 1 base at J; junction bases unmatched: 4. The CDR3 loop reads CASSQKQGGNTEAFF. As DNA, the CDR3 is TGCGCCAGCAGCCAGAAACAGGGGGGGAACACTGAAGCTTTCTTT.

This clone was recorded only once. The J gene is TRBJ2-1, the V gene TRBV29-1; D is ambiguous. From germline, CDR1 is SQVTM and CDR2 ANQGSEA. This CDR3 has 15 amino acids. The germline V and J ends were trimmed by 6 bases and 4 bases, with 19 bases remaining between them. This CDR3 reads CSVISEIPLYNEQFF. In DNA, the CDR3 is TGCAGCGTGATATCTGAGATTCCACTATACAATGAGCAGTTCTTC.

The chain is built from TRBV6-4 and TRBJ1-3, with D possibly TRBD1 on 6 matching bases. CDR1 and CDR2 (germline): MRHNA, SNTAGT. The CDR3 sequence is 12 residues long. The germline V and J ends were trimmed by 2 bases and 13 bases, with 12 bases remaining between them. The CDR3 loop is CASSDGGGPIYF. In DNA, the CDR3 is TGTGCCAGCAGTGACGGTGGGGGCCCGATATATTTT.

The rearrangement uses TRBV9 and TRBJ2-3; 9 bases fit TRBD2. The germline V gene encodes CDR1 SGDLS and CDR2 YYNGEE. The V segment lost 4 bases and the J segment 1 base; nucleotides outside the gene matches: 7. The CDR3 is 16 amino acids. Here the CDR3 reads CASSPRVAGGTDTQYF. The CDR3, as DNA: TGTGCCAGCAGCCCCCGAGTAGCGGGAGGCACAGATACGCAGTATTTT.

V gene TRBV6-1 combines with J gene TRBJ2-3, with D possibly TRBD1 on 5 matching bases. Trimming left V 0 bases short and J 1 base short, with 8 bases between. The length of the CDR3 is 15 residues. Germline assignment: CDR1 MNHNS and CDR2 SASEGT. The chain's CDR3 is CASSEALTGTDTQYF. CDR3 bases: TGTGCCAGCAGTGAAGCGCTGACAGGCACAGATACGCAGTATTTT.

This clone was counted once. The chain joins TRBV28 to TRBJ2-1, with a possible D match to TRBD2 (6 bases). CDR1 MDHEN and CDR2 SYDVKM come from the germline V gene. The CDR3 has 14 residues. The V gene lost 11 bases and the J gene lost 0 bases, with 14 bases spanning the gap. CDR3: CAARDLSSYNEQFF. The DNA for the CDR3 is TGTGCCGCCCGGGACTTAAGCTCCTACAATGAGCAGTTCTTC.